This T cell receptor (beta chain) was recovered during a study of cytomegalovirus exposure and HLA in healthy donors. In the study overall: Researchers previously reported finding about 110 million unique TCR beta sequences from about 200 million T cells.

Overall study results and limits: Cytomegalovirus association was listed for approximately 150 TCR beta chains. Immune exposure information comprised only CMV serostatus.

A multiplex PCR was run with 60 Vbeta primers and 13 Jbeta primers. Some clones are missing from TCRdb's copy, which holds only in-frame ones; the method was immunoSEQ multiplex PCR. The table includes 210,000 or so clones, 85% detected once. The CDR3 runs 18 residues. The germline V gene has CDR1 ENHRY and CDR2 SYGVKD. V was pared by 3 bases and J by 2 bases, with 23 bases between. Comment on this clone: Its antigen is currently unknown.

The sequenced material came from PBMCs. This receptor was obtained from a human donor in good health. The gene calls are TRBV10-3 and TRBJ2-7; D is perhaps TRBD2 (5 bases). The CDR3 region has the DNA TGTGCCATCAGTGATACGGCAGGTCTGGCGGGCGCCACCTACGAGCAGTACTTC. This codes for CAISDTAGLAGATYEQYF.